This T cell receptor (beta chain) was captured in a study of T cell changes during pregnancy in multiple sclerosis. Germline V lookup: CDR1 PRHDT, CDR2 FYEKMQ (reference sequence). V lost 5 bases and J lost 0; bases outside the gene matches: 7. CDR3 size: 16 residues. The protocol was immunoSEQ multiplex PCR, while the TCRdb copy is restricted to in-frame clones and leaves out a portion. The profile covers roughly 64,000 clones, with approximately 91% appearing a single time and under 1.5% taken by the ten largest. This clonotype was sampled from a female donor with multiple sclerosis, enrolled in a pregnancy study. The input for sequencing was peripheral blood, taken in the second trimester of pregnancy. J is TRBJ2-5 and V is TRBV13, with 9 bases identical to TRBD2. The chain's CDR3 is CASSDSSGAYQETQYF. The CDR3 nucleotides read TGTGCCAGCAGCGACTCTAGCGGGGCGTACCAAGAGACCCAGTACTTC.